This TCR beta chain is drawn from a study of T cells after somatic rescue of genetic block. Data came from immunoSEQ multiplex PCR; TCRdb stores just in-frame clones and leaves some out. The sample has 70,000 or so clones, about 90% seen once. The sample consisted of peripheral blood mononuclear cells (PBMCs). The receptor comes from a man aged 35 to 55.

The CDR3 sequence: CASWRLAGGYNEQFF. In nucleotides, the CDR3 is TGTGCCAGTTGGCGGCTAGCGGGAGGTTACAATGAGCAGTTCTTC. The gene calls are TRBV28 and TRBJ2-1; 11 bases are a match to TRBD2. V lost 9 bases and J lost 4; bases outside the gene matches: 8. Germline V lookup: CDR1 MDHEN, CDR2 SYDVKM. This CDR3 contains 15 residues.